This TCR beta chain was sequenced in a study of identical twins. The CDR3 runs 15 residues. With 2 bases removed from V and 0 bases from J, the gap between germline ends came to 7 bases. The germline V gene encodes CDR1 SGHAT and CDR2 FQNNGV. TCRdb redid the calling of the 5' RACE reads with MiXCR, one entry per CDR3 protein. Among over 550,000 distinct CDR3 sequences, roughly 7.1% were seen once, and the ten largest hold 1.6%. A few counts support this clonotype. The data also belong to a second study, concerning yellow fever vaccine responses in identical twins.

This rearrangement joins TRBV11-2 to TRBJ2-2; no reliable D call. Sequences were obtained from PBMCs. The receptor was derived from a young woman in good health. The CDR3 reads CASSLRWANTGELFF. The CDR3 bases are TGTGCCAGCAGCTTAAGATGGGCGAACACCGGGGAGCTGTTTTTT.